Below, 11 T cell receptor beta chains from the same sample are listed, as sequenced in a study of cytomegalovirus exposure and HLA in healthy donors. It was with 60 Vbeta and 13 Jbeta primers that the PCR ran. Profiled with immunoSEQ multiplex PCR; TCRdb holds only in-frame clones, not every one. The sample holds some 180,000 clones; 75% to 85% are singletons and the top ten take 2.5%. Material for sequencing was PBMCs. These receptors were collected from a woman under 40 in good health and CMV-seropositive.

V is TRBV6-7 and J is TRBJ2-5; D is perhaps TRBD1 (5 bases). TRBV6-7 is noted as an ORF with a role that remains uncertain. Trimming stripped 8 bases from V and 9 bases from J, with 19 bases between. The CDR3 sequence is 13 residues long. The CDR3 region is CASSRQDLGPQYF. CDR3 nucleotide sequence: TGTGCCAGCTCAAGGCAGGATTTGGGGCCCCAGTACTTC.

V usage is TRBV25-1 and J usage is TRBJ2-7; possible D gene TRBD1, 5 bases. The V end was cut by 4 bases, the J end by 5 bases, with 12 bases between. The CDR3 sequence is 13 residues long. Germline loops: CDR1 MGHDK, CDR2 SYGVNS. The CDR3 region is CASSVGPRHEQYF. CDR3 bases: TGTGCCAGCAGTGTGGGGCCCCGCCACGAGCAGTACTTC.

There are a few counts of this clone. CDR3 protein: CASSLAGGTYTDTQYF. The CDR3 region has the DNA TGCGCCAGCTCTCTAGCGGGGGGGACGTACACAGATACGCAGTATTTT. This chain uses TRBV5-1 with TRBJ2-3, with 12 bases that match TRBD2. The V gene's germline CDR1 is SGHRS and CDR2 YFSETQ. Germline trimming cut 7 bases from V and 2 bases from J; bases unmatched to any gene: 8. This CDR3 spans 16 amino acids.

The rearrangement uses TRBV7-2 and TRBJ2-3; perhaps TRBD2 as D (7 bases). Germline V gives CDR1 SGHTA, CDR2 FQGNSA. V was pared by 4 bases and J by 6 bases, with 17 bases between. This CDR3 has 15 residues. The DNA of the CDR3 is TGTGCCAGCAGCTCCCCGGGGGGCGGGGGTGATACGCAGTATTTT. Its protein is CASSSPGGGGDTQYF. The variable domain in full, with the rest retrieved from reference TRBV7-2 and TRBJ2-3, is GAGVSQSPSNKVTEKGKDVELRCDPISGHTALYWYRQSLGQGLEFLIYFQGNSAPDKSGLPSDRFSAERTGGSVSTLTIQRTQQEDSAVYLCASSSPGGGGDTQYFGPGTRLTVL.

DNA for the CDR3: TGTGCCAGCAGCACCGGACAGGGCGTTGGGGCCAACGTCCTGACTTTC. This encodes CASSTGQGVGANVLTF. The rearrangement joins TRBV7-2 to TRBJ2-6; 8 bases fit TRBD1. CDR3 length: 16 amino acids. The J segment lost 3 bases and the V segment lost 5 bases, leaving 6 bases of the junction unmatched. Germline V CDR1 and CDR2: SGHTA, FQGNSA.

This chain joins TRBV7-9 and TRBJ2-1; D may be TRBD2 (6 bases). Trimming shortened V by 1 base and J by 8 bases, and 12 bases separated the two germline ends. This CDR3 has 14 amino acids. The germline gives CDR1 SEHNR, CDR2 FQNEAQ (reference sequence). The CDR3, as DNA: TGTGCCAGCAGCTTAGGACTAGGAGGCGATGAGCAGTTCTTC. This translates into CASSLGLGGDEQFF.

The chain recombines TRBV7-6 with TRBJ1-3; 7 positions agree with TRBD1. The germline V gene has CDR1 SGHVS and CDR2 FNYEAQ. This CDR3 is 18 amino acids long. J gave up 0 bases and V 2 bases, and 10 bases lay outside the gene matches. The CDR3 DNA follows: TGTGCCAGCAGCTTAAAGGGGGCGGGACAGAGCTCTGGAAACACCATATATTTT. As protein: CASSLKGAGQSSGNTIYF. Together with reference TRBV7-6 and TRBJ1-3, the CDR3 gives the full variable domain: GAGVSQSPRYKVTKRGQDVALRCDPISGHVSLYWYRQALGQGPEFLTYFNYEAQQDKSGLPNDRFSAERPEGSISTLTIQRTEQRDSAMYRCASSLKGAGQSSGNTIYFGEGSWLTVV.

CDR3 sequence reads: CASSLEGRTGELFF. CDR3 coding DNA: TGTGCCAGCAGCTTAGAAGGGAGGACCGGGGAGCTGTTTTTT. The J gene is TRBJ2-2, the V gene TRBV11-3; D may be TRBD2 (6 bases). CDR1 SGHNT and CDR2 YENEEA come from the germline V gene. Trimming stripped 0 bases from V and 5 bases from J, with 7 bases between. This CDR3 has 14 residues.

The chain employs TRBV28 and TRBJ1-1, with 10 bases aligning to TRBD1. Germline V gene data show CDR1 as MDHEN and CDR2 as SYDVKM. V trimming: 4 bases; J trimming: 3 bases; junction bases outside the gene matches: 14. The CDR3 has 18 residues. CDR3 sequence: CASSWSVSDRGGDTEAFF. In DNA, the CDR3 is TGTGCCAGCAGTTGGAGCGTTTCGGACAGGGGGGGGGACACTGAAGCTTTCTTT.

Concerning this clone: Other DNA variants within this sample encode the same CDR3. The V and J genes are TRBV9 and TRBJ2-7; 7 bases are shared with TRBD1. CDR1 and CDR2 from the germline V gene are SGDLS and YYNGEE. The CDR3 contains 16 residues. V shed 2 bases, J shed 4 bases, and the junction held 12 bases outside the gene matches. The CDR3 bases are TGTGCCAGCAGCGTGGACCGGGACAGCCCGACTTACGAGCAGTACTTC. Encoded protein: CASSVDRDSPTYEQYF.

The CDR3 loop reads CASSSARNEQFF. CDR3 bases: TGCGCCAGCAGCTCGGCGAGGAATGAGCAGTTCTTC. The chain is built from TRBV5-1 and TRBJ2-1; D uncertain. The CDR3 covers 12 residues. V lost 3 bases to trimming and J lost 7 bases, with 8 bases between them. The germline V gene encodes CDR1 SGHRS and CDR2 YFSETQ.